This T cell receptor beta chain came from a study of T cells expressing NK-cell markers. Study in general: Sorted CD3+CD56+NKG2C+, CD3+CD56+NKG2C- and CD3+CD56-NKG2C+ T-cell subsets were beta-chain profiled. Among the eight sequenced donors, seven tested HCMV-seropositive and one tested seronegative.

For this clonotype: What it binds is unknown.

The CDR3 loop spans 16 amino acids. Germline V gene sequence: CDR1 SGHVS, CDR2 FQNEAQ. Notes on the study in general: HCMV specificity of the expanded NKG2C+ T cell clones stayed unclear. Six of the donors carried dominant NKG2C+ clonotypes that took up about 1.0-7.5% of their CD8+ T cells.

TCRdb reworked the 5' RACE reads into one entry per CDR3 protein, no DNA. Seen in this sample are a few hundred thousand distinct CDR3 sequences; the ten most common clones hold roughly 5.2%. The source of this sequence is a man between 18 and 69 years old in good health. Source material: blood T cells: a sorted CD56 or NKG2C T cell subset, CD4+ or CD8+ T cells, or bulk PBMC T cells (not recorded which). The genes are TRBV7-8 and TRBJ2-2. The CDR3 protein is CASSSNKGENTGELFF.